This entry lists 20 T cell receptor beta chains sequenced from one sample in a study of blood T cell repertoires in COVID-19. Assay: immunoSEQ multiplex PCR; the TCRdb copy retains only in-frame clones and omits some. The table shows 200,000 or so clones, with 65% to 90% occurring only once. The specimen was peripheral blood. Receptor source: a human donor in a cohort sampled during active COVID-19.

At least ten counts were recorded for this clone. The CDR3 protein is CASSYSGDGGYEQYF. The CDR3 DNA reads as TGTGCCAGCAGTTACTCGGGCGACGGAGGCTACGAGCAGTACTTC. J is TRBJ2-7 and V is TRBV6-2 or TRBV6-3, with D perhaps TRBD2 (5 bases). The CDR3 runs to 15 residues. CDR1 and CDR2 (germline): MNHEY, SVGEGT. V was shortened by 0 bases and J by 3 bases, with 12 bases between the two germline ends.

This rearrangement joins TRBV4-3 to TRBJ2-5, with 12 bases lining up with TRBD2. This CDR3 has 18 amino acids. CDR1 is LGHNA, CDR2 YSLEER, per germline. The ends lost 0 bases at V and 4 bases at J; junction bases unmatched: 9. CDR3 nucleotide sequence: TGCGCCAGCAGCCAAGATTTTCCTAGCGGGAGGGTTGGAGAGACCCAGTACTTC. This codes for CASSQDFPSGRVGETQYF.

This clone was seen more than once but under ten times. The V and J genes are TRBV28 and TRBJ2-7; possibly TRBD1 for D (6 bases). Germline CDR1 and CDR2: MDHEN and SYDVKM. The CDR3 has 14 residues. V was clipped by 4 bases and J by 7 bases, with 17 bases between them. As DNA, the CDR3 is TGTGCCAGCAGTTGGGGCAGGGGTTTGGGGGAGCAGTACTTC. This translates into CASSWGRGLGEQYF.

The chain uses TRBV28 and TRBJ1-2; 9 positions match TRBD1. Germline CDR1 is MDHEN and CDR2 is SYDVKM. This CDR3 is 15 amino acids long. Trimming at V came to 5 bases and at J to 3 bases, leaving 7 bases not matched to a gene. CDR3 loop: CASSLQGAGHYGYTF. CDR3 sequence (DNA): TGTGCCAGCAGTCTACAGGGGGCGGGGCACTATGGCTACACCTTC.

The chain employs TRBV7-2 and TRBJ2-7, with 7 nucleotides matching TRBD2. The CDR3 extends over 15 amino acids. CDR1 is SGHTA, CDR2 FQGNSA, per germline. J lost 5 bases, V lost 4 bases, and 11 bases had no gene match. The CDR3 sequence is CASSSGVGGNNEQYF. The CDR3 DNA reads TGTGCCAGCAGCTCCGGGGTGGGAGGGAACAACGAGCAGTACTTC.

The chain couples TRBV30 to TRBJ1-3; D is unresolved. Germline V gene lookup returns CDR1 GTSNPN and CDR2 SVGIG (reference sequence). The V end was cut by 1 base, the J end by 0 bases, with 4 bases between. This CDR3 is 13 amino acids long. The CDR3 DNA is TGTGCCTGGAGTGCCAACTCTGGAAACACCATATATTTT. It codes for CAWSANSGNTIYF.

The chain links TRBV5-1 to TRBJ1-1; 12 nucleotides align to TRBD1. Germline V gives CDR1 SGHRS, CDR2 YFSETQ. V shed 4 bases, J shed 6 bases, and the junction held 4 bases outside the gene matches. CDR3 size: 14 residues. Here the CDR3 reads CASSRDRGRAEAFF. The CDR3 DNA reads TGCGCCAGCAGCCGGGACAGGGGGCGCGCTGAAGCTTTCTTT.

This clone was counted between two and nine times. The CDR3 here is CASSLDTSGSYEQYF. For the CDR3, the DNA is TGTGCCAGCAGCTTAGATACTAGCGGGAGCTACGAGCAGTACTTC. The gene calls are TRBV7-6 and TRBJ2-7; 11 nucleotides align to TRBD2. The CDR3 is 15 residues long. V lost 1 base, J lost 3 bases, and 2 bases stayed unmatched. Germline CDR1 reads SGHVS; CDR2 reads FNYEAQ.

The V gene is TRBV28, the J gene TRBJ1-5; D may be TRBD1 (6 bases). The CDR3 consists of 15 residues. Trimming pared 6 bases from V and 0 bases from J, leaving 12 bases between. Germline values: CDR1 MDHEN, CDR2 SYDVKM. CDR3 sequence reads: CASSFGQTSNQPQHF. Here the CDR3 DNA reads TGTGCCAGCAGCTTTGGACAGACTAGCAATCAGCCCCAGCATTTT.

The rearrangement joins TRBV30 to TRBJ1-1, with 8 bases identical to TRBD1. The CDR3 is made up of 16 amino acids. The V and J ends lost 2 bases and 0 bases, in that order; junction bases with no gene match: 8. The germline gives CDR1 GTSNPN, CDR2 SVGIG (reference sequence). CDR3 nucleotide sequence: TGTGCCTGGAGTTCCGGGACAGGACTCATGAACACTGAAGCTTTCTTT. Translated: CAWSSGTGLMNTEAFF. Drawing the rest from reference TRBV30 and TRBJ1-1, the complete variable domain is SQTIHQWPATLVQPVGSPLSLECTVEGTSNPNLYWYRQAAGRGLQLLFYSVGIGQISSEVPQNLSASRPQDRQFILSSKKLLLSDSGFYLCAWSSGTGLMNTEAFFGQGTRLTVV.

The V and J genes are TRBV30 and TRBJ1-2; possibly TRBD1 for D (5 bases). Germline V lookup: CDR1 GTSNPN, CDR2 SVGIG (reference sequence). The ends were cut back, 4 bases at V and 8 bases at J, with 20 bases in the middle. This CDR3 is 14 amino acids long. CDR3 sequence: CAWNQGFGPYGYTF. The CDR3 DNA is TGTGCCTGGAATCAGGGTTTCGGCCCCTACGGCTACACCTTC. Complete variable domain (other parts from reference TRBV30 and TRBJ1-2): SQTIHQWPATLVQPVGSPLSLECTVEGTSNPNLYWYRQAAGRGLQLLFYSVGIGQISSEVPQNLSASRPQDRQFILSSKKLLLSDSGFYLCAWNQGFGPYGYTFGSGTRLTVV.

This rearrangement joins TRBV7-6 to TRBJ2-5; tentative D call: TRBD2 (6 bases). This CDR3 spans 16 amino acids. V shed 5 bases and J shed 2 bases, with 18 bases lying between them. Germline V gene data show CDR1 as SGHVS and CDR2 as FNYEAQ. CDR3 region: CASSRLGTVNQETQYF. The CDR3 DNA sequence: TGTGCCAGCAGCAGACTAGGGACGGTGAATCAAGAGACCCAGTACTTC.

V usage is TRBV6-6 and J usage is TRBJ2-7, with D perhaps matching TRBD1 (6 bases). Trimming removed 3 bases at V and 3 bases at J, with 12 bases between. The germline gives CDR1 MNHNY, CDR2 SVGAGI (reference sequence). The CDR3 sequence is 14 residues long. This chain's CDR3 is CASSYGQMHYEQYF. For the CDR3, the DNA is TGTGCCAGCAGTTATGGACAGATGCACTACGAGCAGTACTTC.

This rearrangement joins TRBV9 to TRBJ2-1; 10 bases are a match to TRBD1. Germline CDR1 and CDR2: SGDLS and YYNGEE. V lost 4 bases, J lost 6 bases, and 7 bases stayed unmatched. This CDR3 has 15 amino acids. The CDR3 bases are TGTGCCAGCAGCAAGGGACAGGGGACGGGCAATGAGCAGTTCTTC. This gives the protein CASSKGQGTGNEQFF.

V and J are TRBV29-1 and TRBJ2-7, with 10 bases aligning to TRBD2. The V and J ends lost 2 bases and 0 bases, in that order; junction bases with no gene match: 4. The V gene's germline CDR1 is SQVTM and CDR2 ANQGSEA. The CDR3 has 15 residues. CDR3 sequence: CSVELAGVSSYEQYF. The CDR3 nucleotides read TGCAGCGTTGAACTAGCGGGAGTTAGCTCCTACGAGCAGTACTTC.

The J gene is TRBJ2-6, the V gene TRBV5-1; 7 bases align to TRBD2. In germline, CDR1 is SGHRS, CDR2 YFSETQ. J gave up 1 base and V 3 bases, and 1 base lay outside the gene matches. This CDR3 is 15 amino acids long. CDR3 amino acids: CASSSGGSGANVLTF. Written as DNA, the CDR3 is TGCGCCAGCAGCTCCGGGGGGTCTGGGGCCAACGTCCTGACTTTC.

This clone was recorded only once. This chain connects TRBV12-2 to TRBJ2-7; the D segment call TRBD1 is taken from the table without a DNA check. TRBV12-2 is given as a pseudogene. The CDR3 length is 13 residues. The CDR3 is CASRPGYSYEQYF. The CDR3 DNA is TGTGCAAGTCGCCCAGGGTACTCCTACGAGCAGTACTTC.

In nucleotides, the CDR3 is TGTGCCACCAGTGATAAGGGGACAGGAAATGAAAAACTGTTTTTT. Amino acid sequence: CATSDKGTGNEKLFF. This chain uses TRBV24-1 with TRBJ1-4; 8 nucleotides agree with TRBD1. Germline V CDR1 and CDR2: KGHDR, SFDVKD. The junction had 4 bases not matched to a gene; V was cut back by 3 bases and J by 5 bases. There are 15 residues in the CDR3.

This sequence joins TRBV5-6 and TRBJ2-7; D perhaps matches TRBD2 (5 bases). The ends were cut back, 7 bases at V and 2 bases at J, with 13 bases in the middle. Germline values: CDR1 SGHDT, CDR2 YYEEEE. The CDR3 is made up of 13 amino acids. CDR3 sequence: CASCRTATYEQYF. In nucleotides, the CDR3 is TGTGCCAGCTGTAGGACTGCTACCTACGAGCAGTACTTC.

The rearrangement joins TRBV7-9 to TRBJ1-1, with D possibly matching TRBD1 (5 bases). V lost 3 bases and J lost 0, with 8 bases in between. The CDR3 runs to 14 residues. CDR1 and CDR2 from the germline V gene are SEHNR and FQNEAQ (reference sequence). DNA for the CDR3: TGTGCCAGCAGCTTGGACACAATGAACACTGAAGCTTTCTTT. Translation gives CASSLDTMNTEAFF.